A single sample is the source of the 10 T cell receptor beta chains below, sequenced in a study of STAT3 mutations in large granular lymphocyte leukemia. Study-wide results and caveats: Every T-cell large granular lymphocyte leukemia patient had at least one immunodominant TCR beta clonotype.

The antigens these receptors bind are not known. Clones were read by immunoSEQ multiplex PCR, and TCRdb kept only the in-frame ones, dropping some. The sample contains about 9,000 clones, roughly 90% of which appear only once. The sequenced sample was peripheral blood mononuclear cells. These receptors all come from a man older than 75 with T-cell large granular lymphocyte leukemia. Some clones in this sample may be carry-over from other donors' samples.

V and J are TRBV18 and TRBJ2-1; D gene uncertain. The CDR3 runs to 13 residues. V shed 0 bases and J shed 9 bases, with 9 bases lying between them. Germline-derived CDR1 and CDR2 are KGHSH and LQKENI. The DNA of the CDR3 is TGTGCCAGCTCACCACCGGCCGATATTGAGCAGTTCTTC. Amino acids: CASSPPADIEQFF.

The chain joins TRBV7-9 to TRBJ2-7; no clear D gene. CDR3 length: 12 amino acids. V gave up 3 bases and J gave up 7 bases, with 10 bases separating them. Germline-derived CDR1 and CDR2 are SEHNR and FQNEAQ (reference sequence). The CDR3 DNA follows: TGTGCCAGCAGCTTGGTCCCGGTTGAGCAGTACTTC. Its translation: CASSLVPVEQYF.

The chain recombines TRBV7-2 with TRBJ2-7; maybe TRBD1 (5 bases). Germline V gives CDR1 SGHTA, CDR2 FQGNSA. V was trimmed by 5 bases and J by 2 bases, leaving 16 bases between them. This CDR3 spans 15 amino acids. The chain's CDR3 is CASSPRQGMTYEQYF. The CDR3 DNA sequence: TGTGCCAGCAGCCCACGCCAGGGAATGACCTACGAGCAGTACTTC.

The V call is TRBV7-8, the J call TRBJ2-1; the match to TRBD2 covers 8 bases. The germline gives CDR1 SGHVS, CDR2 FQNEAQ. The CDR3 contains 16 residues. The V and J ends lost 2 bases and 4 bases, in that order; junction bases with no gene match: 7. The CDR3: CASSLTGLALYNEQFF. The CDR3 DNA follows: TGTGCCAGCAGCTTAACAGGACTAGCTTTGTACAATGAGCAGTTCTTC.

This rearrangement joins TRBV5-1 to TRBJ2-7, with TRBD1 matching 9 bases. The V and J ends lost 4 bases and 2 bases, in that order; junction bases with no gene match: 7. The CDR3 consists of 15 residues. Germline CDR1 reads SGHRS; CDR2 reads YFSETQ. The CDR3 sequence is CASSLPGQGTYEQYF. The CDR3, as DNA: TGCGCCAGCAGCCTGCCGGGACAGGGCACCTACGAGCAGTACTTC.

The rearrangement uses TRBV5-4 and TRBJ2-2; D is uncertain. The CDR3 covers 13 residues. Germline CDR1 and CDR2: SGHNT and YYREEE (reference sequence). V dropped 4 bases and J dropped 4 bases, with 8 bases sitting between them. The CDR3 DNA reads TGTGCCAGCAGCCCTCGTTCCACCGGGGAGCTGTTTTTT. Encoded protein: CASSPRSTGELFF.

The chain couples TRBV9 to TRBJ2-3; D not resolved. The CDR3 covers 12 residues. The ends were cut back, 3 bases at V and 4 bases at J, with 6 bases in the middle. The germline CDR1 and CDR2 sequences are SGDLS and YYNGEE. DNA for the CDR3: TGTGCCAGCAGCGCCCAATCAGATACGCAGTATTTT. Encoded protein: CASSAQSDTQYF.

The chain carries TRBV7-9 and TRBJ2-5, with 9 positions matching TRBD2. This CDR3 is built from 15 residues. The V gene end was trimmed by 5 bases and the J gene end by 5 bases; junction bases not matched to a gene: 9. Germline CDR1 and CDR2: SEHNR and FQNEAQ (reference sequence). For the CDR3, the DNA is TGTGCCAGCAGCCCGGGACTAGCCGATTCTGAGACCCAGTACTTC. It is translated as CASSPGLADSETQYF.

This clone was counted once. The chain joins TRBV7-2 to TRBJ1-4; no reliable D call. Germline V gene lookup returns CDR1 SGHTA and CDR2 FQGNSA. Trimming took 7 bases from V and 0 from J, leaving 12 bases between them. This CDR3 comprises 15 residues. The CDR3 bases are TGTGCCAGCACCACCATAGGAGCAACTAATGAAAAACTGTTTTTT. Its translation: CASTTIGATNEKLFF.

The J gene is TRBJ2-7, the V gene TRBV9; D possibly corresponds to TRBD1 (5 bases). V shed 4 bases and J shed 6 bases, with 14 bases lying between them. CDR1 and CDR2 (germline): SGDLS, YYNGEE. The CDR3 runs 13 residues. In DNA form, the CDR3 reads TGTGCCAGCAGCTCTGCAGGGTTCAGCGAGCAGTACTTC. Protein product: CASSSAGFSEQYF.